The 28 T cell receptor beta chains below come from one sample, sequenced in a study of breast tumors, draining lymph nodes, adjacent tissues. Samples came from axillary lymph nodes draining the breast cancer. TCRdb passed the multiplex PCR reads through MiXCR, listing each CDR3 protein once. Among 100,000 to 150,000 distinct CDR3 sequences listed, 15% to 20% were seen once. Input material: axillary lymph node tissue. These TCRs come from a female donor with breast cancer. Some clones in this sample may be carry-over from other donors' samples.

This clonotype appeared many times. The chain has TRBV24-1 and TRBJ2-2, with 9 bases identical to TRBD1. CDR1 is KGHDR and CDR2 is SFDVKD in the germline V gene. This CDR3 has 16 amino acids. The J segment lost 7 bases and the V segment lost 2 bases, leaving 7 bases of the junction unmatched. The CDR3 DNA is TGTGCCACCAGTGATTCCGGGACAGGGTTGGTCGGGGAGCTGTTTTTT. This encodes CATSDSGTGLVGELFF.

Details on this clonotype: A clone one base away is much larger, so this may be a read error. This likely comes from a read error, as the CDR3 has no conserved phenylalanine or tryptophan at its end. The V call is TRBV6-2 or TRBV6-3, the J call TRBJ1-2; a weak D match, TRBD1 (5 bases). The CDR3 runs 16 residues. V lost 7 bases to trimming and J lost 4 bases, with 22 bases between them. CDR1 and CDR2 (germline): MNHEY, SVGEGT. The CDR3 region has the DNA TGTGCCAGCACCGCGGGACGAGGTAACAAAGGCTATGGCTACACCTCC. Translated, it gives CASTAGRGNKGYGYTS.

Notes on this clonotype: One base away lies a much larger clone, so this may be a sequencing read error. The chain links TRBV2 to TRBJ1-2; no clear D. The CDR3 length is 13 residues. Germline CDR1 SNHLY, CDR2 FYNNEI. The germline V and J ends were trimmed by 6 bases and 4 bases, with 12 bases remaining between them. DNA for the CDR3: TGTGCCAGCAGAGAACCCCGAGGCTATGGCTACACCTTC. It yields the protein CASREPRGYGYTF.

This clonotype was counted between two and nine times. The chain couples TRBV12-3 or TRBV12-4 to TRBJ2-2; possibly TRBD1 or TRBD2 for D (6 bases each). Trimming took off 5 bases at V and 7 bases at J, with 11 bases between the two ends. The CDR3 has 13 residues. The CDR3 DNA reads TGTGCCAGCAGTATGGGGGGCGTCGGGGAGCTGTTTTTT. Encoded protein: CASSMGGVGELFF.

The table lists this clonotype with many counts. This chain uses TRBV5-5 with TRBJ2-7; 7 bases map to TRBD2. V lost 0 bases and J lost 5; bases outside the gene matches: 2. CDR3 length: 13 amino acids. In germline, CDR1 is SGHKS, CDR2 YYEKEE (reference sequence). In nucleotides, the CDR3 is TGTGCCAGCAGCTTGGGCGGGAGTAACGAGCAGTACTTC. Translation gives CASSLGGSNEQYF.

This clonotype occurred many times. The CDR3 DNA sequence: TGTGCCAGCTCACCAGTTATATCCGATAGGGAAAAACTGTTTTTT. Translation gives CASSPVISDREKLFF. The V gene is TRBV18, the J gene TRBJ1-4; no clear D. This CDR3 is 15 amino acids long. V was trimmed by 2 bases and J by 8 bases, leaving 15 bases between them. Germline lookup yields CDR1 KGHSH and CDR2 LQKENI.

This clonotype was seen ten or more times. The chain carries TRBV27 and TRBJ1-2; D is unclear. This CDR3 is 16 amino acids long. Germline V CDR1 and CDR2: MNHEY, SMNVEV (reference sequence). V was trimmed by 7 bases and J by 0 bases, leaving 18 bases between them. CDR3 coding DNA: TGTGCCAGCATCCGTCGTTGGTCCGACGCTAACTATGGCTACACCTTC. Its translation: CASIRRWSDANYGYTF.

This clonotype was seen repeatedly, ten times or more. This chain connects TRBV19 to TRBJ1-4, with D perhaps TRBD1 (6 bases). The CDR3 extends over 14 amino acids. Germline values: CDR1 LNHDA, CDR2 SQIVND (reference sequence). V was trimmed by 7 bases and J by 4 bases, leaving 13 bases between them. CDR3 in amino acids: CASTSGDRNEKLFF. The CDR3 coding sequence is TGTGCCAGTACCTCAGGGGATCGTAATGAAAAACTGTTTTTT.

This clonotype was counted many times. This rearrangement joins TRBV5-1 to TRBJ2-5; 7 bases line up with TRBD2. V shed 2 bases and J 5 bases; nucleotides not matched to a gene: 0. Germline V CDR1 and CDR2: SGHRS, YFSETQ. The CDR3 length is 12 residues. The CDR3, as DNA: TGCGCCAGCAGCTTCGGGGGGGAGACCCAGTACTTC. Amino acids: CASSFGGETQYF.

V gene TRBV28 combines with J gene TRBJ2-3; the match to TRBD2 covers 9 bases. The CDR3 extends over 15 amino acids. CDR1 and CDR2 from the germline V gene are MDHEN and SYDVKM. J lost 4 bases, V lost 5 bases, and 7 bases had no gene match. CDR3 nucleotides: TGTGCCAGCAGTACCCAACTAGCGGGCCCAGATACGCAGTATTTT. Amino acid sequence: CASSTQLAGPDTQYF.

A word on this clonotype: A junction end diverges from the germline sequence, so it may reflect a read error. V and J are TRBV20-1 and TRBJ1-2, with 9 bases matching TRBD1. This CDR3 spans 13 amino acids. Germline CDR1 is DFQATT and CDR2 is SNEGSKA (reference sequence). CDR3 amino acids: CSAMDRGYHGYTF. The DNA for the CDR3 is TGCAGTGCCATGGACAGGGGATACCATGGCTACACTTTC.

This clonotype was picked up many times. This chain uses TRBV6-1 with TRBJ1-6; D remains ambiguous. V was shortened by 2 bases and J by 8 bases, with 16 bases between the two germline ends. The germline gives CDR1 MNHNS, CDR2 SASEGT. This CDR3 is built from 16 residues. This CDR3 is CASSEPYYRLDSPLHF. The DNA of the CDR3 is TGTGCCAGCAGTGAACCGTATTATCGACTCGATTCACCCCTCCACTTT.

In its sample, this clonotype was seen many times. The rearrangement uses TRBV5-1 and TRBJ2-1; 9 bases align to TRBD1. Germline CDR1 is SGHRS and CDR2 is YFSETQ. V shed 1 base, J shed 6 bases, and the junction held 14 bases outside the gene matches. The CDR3 runs to 18 residues. The CDR3: CASSLLRGTGSGFNEQFF. The CDR3, as DNA: TGCGCCAGCAGCTTGCTTCGCGGGACAGGGAGTGGATTCAATGAGCAGTTCTTC.

The V call is TRBV28, the J call TRBJ2-7; maybe TRBD2 (7 bases). Deletions cut 5 bases from V and 3 bases from J, with 23 bases between. The CDR3 loop spans 17 amino acids. Germline CDR1 MDHEN, CDR2 SYDVKM. Here the CDR3 reads CASSPIGQSGTRYEQYF. In nucleotides, the CDR3 is TGTGCCAGCAGTCCGATAGGACAGAGCGGGACCCGCTACGAGCAGTACTTC. Based on the CDR3 plus reference TRBV28 and TRBJ2-7, the full variable domain is DVKVTQSSRYLVKRTGEKVFLECVQDMDHENMFWYRQDPGLGLRLIYFSYDVKMKEKGDIPEGYSVSREKKERFSLILESASTNQTSMYLCASSPIGQSGTRYEQYFGPGTRLTVT.

At least ten counts were recorded for this clonotype. The J gene is TRBJ1-2, the V gene TRBV11-2; D is unclear. The CDR3 is 14 amino acids. Germline V CDR1 and CDR2: SGHAT, FQNNGV. Trimming took 5 bases from V and 3 from J, leaving 13 bases between them. In DNA, the CDR3 is TGTGCCAGCAGCGATCCCGGGATCGACTATGGCTACACCTTC. Translating it yields CASSDPGIDYGYTF.

Ten or more counts support this clonotype. The chain recombines TRBV6-5 with TRBJ2-1, with TRBD2 matching over 16 bases. Germline values: CDR1 MNHEY, CDR2 SVGAGI. The CDR3 runs 16 residues. Trimming took 4 bases from V and 13 from J; bases not matched to a gene: 10. The DNA of the CDR3 is TGTGCCAGCAGTTGGGGACTAGCGGGAGGGAGGGGGAACCAGTTCTTC. Translating it yields CASSWGLAGGRGNQFF.

At least ten counts were recorded for this clonotype. This chain links TRBV7-8 with TRBJ1-5, with D maybe TRBD1 (6 bases). Germline V lookup: CDR1 SGHVS, CDR2 FQNEAQ. The CDR3 has 15 residues. Trimming removed 5 bases from V and 2 bases from J, with 13 bases in between. The CDR3 DNA reads TGTGCCAGCAGCATACAGGGCGGAGGCAATCAGCCCCAGCATTTT. Translated: CASSIQGGGNQPQHF.

In its sample, this clonotype was seen many times. The CDR3 region is CASRHRQAGTDTQYF. The CDR3 DNA reads TGTGCCAGCAGACATAGACAAGCGGGTACAGATACGCAGTATTTT. The chain carries TRBV7-9 and TRBJ2-3; a possible D gene is TRBD2 (6 bases). Germline values: CDR1 SEHNR, CDR2 FQNEAQ (reference sequence). The CDR3 is 15 amino acids. V shed 6 bases and J shed 3 bases, with 16 bases lying between them.

At least ten counts were recorded for this clonotype. The chain carries TRBV20-1 and TRBJ2-7; 9 nucleotides match TRBD2. Per germline, CDR1 DFQATT and CDR2 SNEGSKA (reference sequence). V gave up 1 base and J gave up 2 bases; unmatched junction bases: 9. This CDR3 spans 16 amino acids. The CDR3 is CSARVRREGNAYEQYF. In DNA, the CDR3 is TGCAGTGCTAGAGTCCGGCGGGAGGGGAACGCCTACGAGCAGTACTTC.

Regarding this clonotype: Since a much larger clone is just one base distant, this may be a read error. V and J are TRBV19 and TRBJ2-3; TRBD1 might be the D (6 bases). Germline loops: CDR1 LNHDA, CDR2 SQIVND (reference sequence). The CDR3 covers 14 residues. V lost 9 bases and J lost 5, with 18 bases in between. The CDR3 spells CASRDKGREDTQYF. The CDR3 DNA follows: TGTGCCAGCCGGGACAAGGGCAGAGAAGATACGCAGTATTTT.

In this sample, this clonotype turned up many times. This chain connects TRBV15 to TRBJ1-5; 7 bases agree with TRBD1. Trimming removed 5 bases from V and 1 base from J; junction bases left unmatched: 5. This CDR3 is built from 15 residues. CDR1 is LNHNV and CDR2 is YYDKDF in the germline V gene (reference sequence). Here the CDR3 DNA reads TGTGCCACCAGCCCCTCCAGGGGGAGCAATCAGCCCCAGCATTTT. Translated, it gives CATSPSRGSNQPQHF.

This clonotype appeared a few times. This chain uses TRBV5-4 with TRBJ2-7; TRBD1 matches at 8 bases. In germline, CDR1 is SGHNT, CDR2 YYREEE (reference sequence). V lost 3 bases to trimming and J lost 2 bases; unmatched junction nucleotides: 10. This CDR3 comprises 16 residues. CDR3 sequence: CASSSGRGLGTYEQYF. For the CDR3, the DNA is TGTGCCAGCAGCTCGGGCAGGGGGCTAGGGACCTACGAGCAGTACTTC.

This clonotype was seen repeatedly, ten times or more. V and J are TRBV2 and TRBJ2-6; tentative D call: TRBD1 (5 bases). Germline loops: CDR1 SNHLY, CDR2 FYNNEI. This CDR3 is 15 amino acids long. The V and J ends lost 6 bases and 0 bases respectively, with 9 bases between them. This CDR3 is CASRDKSSGANVLTF. In DNA, the CDR3 is TGTGCCAGCAGGGACAAAAGCTCTGGGGCCAACGTCCTGACTTTC. Full variable domain (rest looked up from reference TRBV2 and TRBJ2-6): EPEVTQTPSHQVTQMGQEVILRCVPISNHLYFYWYRQILGQKVEFLVSFYNNEISEKSEIFDDQFSVERPDGSNFTLKIRSTKLEDSAMYFCASRDKSSGANVLTFGAGSRLTVL.

This clonotype was counted ten times or more. The rearrangement joins TRBV10-3 to TRBJ2-3; TRBD1 aligns across 11 bases. This CDR3 has 15 amino acids. Per the germline V gene, CDR1 is ENHRY and CDR2 is SYGVKD. V lost 4 bases, J lost 3 bases, and 3 bases stayed unmatched. This chain's CDR3 is CAISGGQGATDTQYF. In DNA, the CDR3 is TGTGCCATCAGTGGTGGACAGGGGGCTACAGATACGCAGTATTTT.

This clonotype appeared many times. V usage is TRBV6-6 and J usage is TRBJ1-2, with D tentatively TRBD1 (6 bases). Trimming pared 4 bases from V and 8 bases from J, leaving 20 bases between. This CDR3 is built from 15 residues. Germline V gene data show CDR1 as MNHNY and CDR2 as SVGAGI (reference sequence). CDR3: CASSSLTGPYDGYTF. In DNA form, the CDR3 reads TGTGCCAGCAGTTCACTGACAGGACCTTACGACGGCTACACCTTC.

This clonotype was picked up many times. The chain is built from TRBV24-1 and TRBJ2-1, with TRBD1 matching 11 bases. The germline gives CDR1 KGHDR, CDR2 SFDVKD. Trimming removed 3 bases from V and 6 bases from J; junction bases left unmatched: 3. This CDR3 is built from 15 residues. In DNA form, the CDR3 reads TGTGCCACCAGTGATGGGGGGACAGGGGGCAATGAGCAGTTCTTC. Its protein is CATSDGGTGGNEQFF.

This clonotype has at least ten counts. The chain joins TRBV6-2 or TRBV6-3 to TRBJ1-6; 8 bases line up with TRBD1. The CDR3 spans 14 residues. Trimming took 6 bases from V and 5 from J; bases not matched to a gene: 3. Germline loops: CDR1 MNHEY, CDR2 SVGEGT. In nucleotides, the CDR3 is TGTGCCAGCAGAACGACAGGGGATAATTCACCCCTCCACTTT. Translated, it gives CASRTTGDNSPLHF.

This clonotype was observed at least ten times. V gene TRBV20-1 combines with J gene TRBJ1-5; tentatively, D is TRBD1 (5 bases). Trimming left V 5 bases short and J 4 bases short, with 15 bases between. CDR3 length: 14 residues. Germline V gene data show CDR1 as DFQATT and CDR2 as SNEGSKA (reference sequence). DNA for the CDR3: TGCAGTGCTGGCTGGGACCTACCAAATCAGCCCCAGCATTTT. Translating gives CSAGWDLPNQPQHF.